Presented here are 28 T cell receptor beta chains from one specimen sequenced in a study of blood T cell repertoires in COVID-19 (dated by TCRdb to the early 2020s). Library preparation was by the immunoSEQ multiplex PCR assay. TCRdb limited this immuneACCESS table to in-frame rearrangements with V and J called. A share of clones is missing; checked studies link under half to unresolved V genes, and the rest is unexplained. The sample has 300,000 to 450,000 clones on record, 85% of them singletons. In total, the top ten clones hold 3% to 4.5% of the sample. The sequencing sample was made of peripheral blood. These receptors were collected from a woman under 30 with acute or convalescent COVID-19.

The genes are TRBV2 and TRBJ1-6, with 7 bases that match TRBD1. This CDR3 has 14 residues. From germline, CDR1 is SNHLY and CDR2 FYNNEI. The ends lost 6 bases at V and 11 bases at J; junction bases unmatched: 10. CDR3 DNA sequence: TGTGCCAGCAGCCCGACAGGGAGAGGTGCACCCCTCCACTTT. It codes for CASSPTGRGAPLHF.

The rearrangement links TRBV28 to TRBJ2-7, with TRBD1 matching 10 bases. The CDR3 totals 17 residues. CDR1 MDHEN and CDR2 SYDVKM come from the germline V gene. With 4 bases clipped from V and 5 bases from J, the junction kept 14 bases outside the gene matches. The CDR3 bases are TGTGCCAGCAGTTGGCCAACTCCGGGACAGGGGTATAACGAGCAGTACTTC. This translates into CASSWPTPGQGYNEQYF.

The chain recombines TRBV5-1 with TRBJ2-5, with D perhaps TRBD1 (6 bases). V shed 0 bases and J shed 5 bases, with 17 bases lying between them. The length of the CDR3 is 16 residues. Germline V gives CDR1 SGHRS, CDR2 YFSETQ. The CDR3, as DNA: TGCGCCAGCAGCTTGGTCCCCCAGGGGAATGAGGAGACCCAGTACTTC. This translates into CASSLVPQGNEETQYF.

The V call is TRBV28, the J call TRBJ1-2; D gene ambiguous. Germline CDR1 MDHEN, CDR2 SYDVKM. Trimming left V 2 bases short and J 1 base short, with 11 bases between. The CDR3 length is 15 residues. CDR3: CASSLGQRINYGYTF. The DNA for the CDR3 is TGTGCCAGCAGTTTAGGGCAGAGAATTAACTATGGCTACACCTTC.

The chain joins TRBV7-9 to TRBJ2-7, with unresolved D. V was trimmed by 0 bases and J by 1 base, leaving 4 bases between them. Germline V gene lookup returns CDR1 SEHNR and CDR2 FQNEAQ (reference sequence). The CDR3 is made up of 13 amino acids. The CDR3 region has the DNA TGTGCCAGCAGCTTAGCGCGGTCCTACGAGCAGTACTTC. Its translation is CASSLARSYEQYF.

This clone was found once. CDR3 nucleotide sequence: TGTGCCAGCAGTGATGGGGGGTTCTATGGCTACACCTTC. As protein: CASSDGGFYGYTF. This chain joins TRBV2 and TRBJ1-2, with a possible D match to TRBD1 (5 bases). V lost 3 bases, J lost 4 bases, and 9 bases lay in between. This CDR3 has 13 amino acids. The germline V gene encodes CDR1 SNHLY and CDR2 FYNNEI.

J is TRBJ2-1 and V is TRBV28; 9 bases align to TRBD2. With 5 bases clipped from V and 9 bases from J, the junction kept 5 bases outside the gene matches. The CDR3 runs to 13 residues. Germline V gives CDR1 MDHEN, CDR2 SYDVKM. The CDR3 DNA follows: TGTGCCAGCAGTGTGACTAGCGGACCTGAGCAGTTCTTC. Its translation is CASSVTSGPEQFF.

The sample holds one count of this clone. The CDR3 reads CASSPEESYEQYF. The CDR3 DNA reads as TGTGCCAGCAGCCCTGAGGAGTCCTACGAGCAGTACTTC. The chain links TRBV5-6 to TRBJ2-7, with D unresolved. CDR1 and CDR2 from the germline V gene are SGHDT and YYEEEE. V shed 4 bases and J shed 1 base, with 9 bases lying between them. The CDR3 runs to 13 residues.

The chain is built from TRBV6-5 and TRBJ2-3; 10 bases align to TRBD2. After removal of 8 bases from V and 6 bases from J, the junction contained 11 bases not matched to a gene. The germline CDR1 and CDR2 sequences are MNHEY and SVGAGI. The CDR3 length is 15 residues. CDR3: CASLGLAVHMDTQYF. CDR3 nucleotide sequence: TGTGCCAGCCTTGGACTAGCGGTGCACATGGATACGCAGTATTTT.

The chain uses TRBV9 and TRBJ1-5; tentative D call: TRBD1 (6 bases). The CDR3 has 16 residues. Germline CDR1 and CDR2: SGDLS and YYNGEE. With 0 bases removed from V and 1 base from J, the gap between germline ends came to 11 bases. CDR3: CASSVGAGASNQPQHF. The CDR3 bases are TGTGCCAGCAGCGTAGGTGCGGGGGCCAGCAATCAGCCCCAGCATTTT.

This clone was detected only a few times. The chain uses TRBV1 and TRBJ1-6. TRBV1 is designated a pseudogene. The CDR3 spans 18 residues. CDR3 region: CTSSRPLAASSYNSPLHF. The CDR3 coding sequence is TGCACCAGCAGCCGCCCGCTTGCCGCGAGCTCCTATAATTCACCCCTCCACTTT.

The rearrangement joins TRBV2 to TRBJ2-5; TRBD2 matches 8 bases. CDR3 length equals 15 residues. Germline V gene data show CDR1 as SNHLY and CDR2 as FYNNEI. The V segment lost 4 bases and the J segment 3 bases; nucleotides outside the gene matches: 7. CDR3 residues: CASSGFGGAKETQYF. In DNA, the CDR3 is TGTGCCAGCAGTGGATTCGGGGGGGCCAAAGAGACCCAGTACTTC.

V and J are TRBV3-1 (or the pseudogene TRBV3-2) and TRBJ2-5; maybe TRBD1 (5 bases). V was trimmed by 4 bases and J by 4 bases, leaving 13 bases between them. The CDR3 consists of 14 residues. From germline, CDR1 is LGHDT and CDR2 YNNKEL (reference sequence). This CDR3 reads CASSPEGVRETQYF. CDR3 DNA sequence: TGTGCCAGCAGCCCAGAAGGGGTTAGAGAGACCCAGTACTTC.

The CDR3 region is CASSRYRGTGELFF. The DNA for the CDR3 is TGTGCCAGCAGCCGCTATCGTGGCACCGGGGAGCTGTTTTTT. The chain uses TRBV11-2 and TRBJ2-2; D remains ambiguous. This CDR3 is built from 14 residues. Trimming pared 5 bases from V and 4 bases from J, leaving 11 bases between. Germline lookup yields CDR1 SGHAT and CDR2 FQNNGV.

The chain has TRBV27 and TRBJ1-2; the D is unclear. The CDR3 spans 13 residues. Germline-derived CDR1 and CDR2 are MNHEY and SMNVEV (reference sequence). With 6 bases removed from V and 7 bases from J, the gap between germline ends came to 15 bases. CDR3 amino acids: CASSPFPSGGYTF. The CDR3, as DNA: TGTGCCAGCAGCCCGTTTCCTAGCGGTGGCTACACCTTC.

This sequence joins TRBV5-8 and TRBJ2-6; tentative D call: TRBD1 (5 bases). The CDR3 is 14 amino acids. Per germline, CDR1 SGHTS and CDR2 YDEGEE. Trimming pared 2 bases from V and 2 bases from J, leaving 5 bases between. This CDR3 reads CASSFRAGANVLTF. In DNA form, the CDR3 reads TGTGCCAGCAGCTTCAGGGCTGGGGCCAACGTCCTGACTTTC.

The V call is TRBV28, the J call TRBJ2-7, with TRBD1 identical over 9 bases. There are 18 residues in the CDR3. The germline CDR1 and CDR2 sequences are MDHEN and SYDVKM. V dropped 5 bases and J dropped 3; count of bases not matched to a gene: 17. The CDR3 reads CASSPLTGTGWDYYEQYF. CDR3 in DNA: TGTGCCAGCAGTCCTCTGACCGGGACAGGGTGGGACTACTACGAGCAGTACTTC.

The rearrangement links TRBV10-3 to TRBJ2-7; the D is unclear. Deletions cut 0 bases from V and 3 bases from J, with 3 bases between. The CDR3 has 12 amino acids. The germline V gene encodes CDR1 ENHRY and CDR2 SYGVKD. CDR3 sequence: CAISESSYEQYF. CDR3 in DNA: TGTGCCATCAGTGAGTCGAGCTACGAGCAGTACTTC.

The chain couples TRBV2 to TRBJ2-7; D gene unclear. Germline V gene sequence: CDR1 SNHLY, CDR2 FYNNEI. Trimming took 4 bases from V and 2 from J, leaving 12 bases between them. The CDR3 contains 14 residues. CDR3 in amino acids: CASSGPRSPYEQYF. In nucleotides, the CDR3 is TGTGCCAGCAGTGGTCCGCGATCACCCTACGAGCAGTACTTC.

The CDR3 nucleotides are TGTGCCTGGAACTCCGGGACAGCCAGCTACGAGCAGTACTTC. Translated: CAWNSGTASYEQYF. J is TRBJ2-7 and V is TRBV30; 7 positions match TRBD1. The CDR3 runs to 14 residues. J was trimmed by 3 bases and V by 4 bases; bases with no gene match: 9. The V gene's germline CDR1 is GTSNPN and CDR2 SVGIG (reference sequence).

The genes are TRBV18 and TRBJ1-4, with D perhaps TRBD1 (6 bases). Germline CDR1 is KGHSH and CDR2 is LQKENI. This CDR3 has 14 amino acids. The V end was cut by 6 bases, the J end by 2 bases, with 10 bases between. The CDR3 reads CASSQTGTNEKLFF. The CDR3 DNA reads TGTGCCAGCTCCCAGACAGGTACTAATGAAAAACTGTTTTTT.

The CDR3 sequence: CASRRGGGYTF. In DNA, the CDR3 is TGTGCCAGCAGAAGGGGAGGCGGCTACACCTTC. The rearrangement joins TRBV3-1 (or the pseudogene TRBV3-2) to TRBJ1-2; tentative D call: TRBD1 (5 bases). This CDR3 region has 11 residues. Germline loops: CDR1 LGHDT, CDR2 YNNKEL (reference sequence). V lost 6 bases and J 8 bases, leaving 10 bases between the germline ends.

This chain links TRBV2 with TRBJ2-1; D uncertain. V dropped 4 bases and J dropped 4 bases, with 8 bases sitting between them. CDR3 length: 13 amino acids. Germline V CDR1 and CDR2: SNHLY, FYNNEI. The chain's CDR3 is CASSAYLYNEQFF. As DNA, the CDR3 is TGTGCCAGCAGTGCCTACCTTTACAATGAGCAGTTCTTC.

This chain uses TRBV7-9 with TRBJ2-1; TRBD1 matches 8 bases. This CDR3 comprises 17 residues. In germline, CDR1 is SEHNR, CDR2 FQNEAQ (reference sequence). The V segment lost 5 bases and the J segment 1 base; nucleotides outside the gene matches: 10. Written as DNA, the CDR3 is TGTGCCAGCAGCCCCCCGCCGGGACAGGTATCCTACAATGAGCAGTTCTTC. This encodes CASSPPPGQVSYNEQFF.

The chain couples TRBV6-5 to TRBJ1-2, with 8 bases lining up with TRBD1. The J segment lost 8 bases and the V segment lost 7 bases, leaving 9 bases of the junction unmatched. CDR1 and CDR2 (germline): MNHEY, SVGAGI. The CDR3 runs 13 residues. The CDR3 DNA follows: TGTGCCAGCATCGCAGGGGGCTTAAGAGGCTACACCTTC. Residues: CASIAGGLRGYTF.

The chain links TRBV2 to TRBJ1-5, with D tentatively TRBD1 (5 bases). The CDR3 contains 14 residues. CDR1 and CDR2 from the germline V gene are SNHLY and FYNNEI. V shed 7 bases and J shed 4 bases, with 14 bases lying between them. CDR3 residues: CASNPSGRNQPQHF. The CDR3 nucleotides read TGTGCCAGCAACCCCTCAGGGAGGAATCAGCCCCAGCATTTT.

The chain is built from TRBV27 and TRBJ2-1; unclear D gene. The CDR3 loop spans 15 amino acids. From germline, CDR1 is MNHEY and CDR2 SMNVEV (reference sequence). Trimming stripped 6 bases from V and 2 bases from J, with 14 bases between. The CDR3 region is CASRTSFSAYNEQFF. In DNA form, the CDR3 reads TGTGCCAGCAGAACCTCGTTCTCAGCCTACAATGAGCAGTTCTTC.

This chain uses TRBV6-6 with TRBJ1-2, with D perhaps TRBD1 (5 bases). The V gene lost 6 bases and the J gene lost 5 bases, with 10 bases spanning the gap. This CDR3 is built from 12 residues. CDR1 and CDR2 from the germline V gene are MNHNY and SVGAGI (reference sequence). CDR3 coding DNA: TGTGCCAGCAGGATCGGGGGATATGGCTACACCTTC. Its translation: CASRIGGYGYTF.